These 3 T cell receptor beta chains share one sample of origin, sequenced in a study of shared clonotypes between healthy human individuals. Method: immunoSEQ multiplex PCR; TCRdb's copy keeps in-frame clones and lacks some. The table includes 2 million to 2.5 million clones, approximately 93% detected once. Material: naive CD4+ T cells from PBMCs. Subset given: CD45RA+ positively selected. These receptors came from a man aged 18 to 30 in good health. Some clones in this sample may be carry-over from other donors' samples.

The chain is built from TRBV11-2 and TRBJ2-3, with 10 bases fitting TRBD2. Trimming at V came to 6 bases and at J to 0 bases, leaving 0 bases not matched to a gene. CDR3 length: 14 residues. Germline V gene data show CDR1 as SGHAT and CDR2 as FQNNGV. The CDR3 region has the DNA TGTGCCAGCAGACTAGCGGGAAGCACAGATACGCAGTATTTT. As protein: CASRLAGSTDTQYF.

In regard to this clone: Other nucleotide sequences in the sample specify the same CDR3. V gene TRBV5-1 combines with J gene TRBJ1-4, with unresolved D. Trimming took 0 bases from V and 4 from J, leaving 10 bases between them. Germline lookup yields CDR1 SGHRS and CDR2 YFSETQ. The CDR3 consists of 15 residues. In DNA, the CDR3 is TGCGCCAGCAGCTTGGCACCAGGATTTAATGAAAAACTGTTTTTT. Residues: CASSLAPGFNEKLFF.

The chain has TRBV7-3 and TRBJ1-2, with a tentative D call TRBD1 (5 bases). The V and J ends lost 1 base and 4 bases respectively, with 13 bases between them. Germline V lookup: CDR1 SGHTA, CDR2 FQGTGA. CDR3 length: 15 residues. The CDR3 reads CASSLIAGAGYGYTF. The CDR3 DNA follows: TGTGCCAGCAGCTTAATAGCCGGGGCGGGCTATGGCTACACCTTC.